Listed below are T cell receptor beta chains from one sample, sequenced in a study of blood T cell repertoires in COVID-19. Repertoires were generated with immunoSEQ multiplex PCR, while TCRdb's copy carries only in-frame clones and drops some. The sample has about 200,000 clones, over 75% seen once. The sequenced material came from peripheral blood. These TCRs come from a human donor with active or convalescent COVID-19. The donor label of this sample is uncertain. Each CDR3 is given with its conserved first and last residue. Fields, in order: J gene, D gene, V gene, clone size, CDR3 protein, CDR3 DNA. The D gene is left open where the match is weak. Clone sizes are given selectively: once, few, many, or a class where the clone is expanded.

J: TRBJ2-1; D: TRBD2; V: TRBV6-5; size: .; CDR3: CASSLAGVGYNEQFF; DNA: TGTGCCAGCAGTTTGGCGGGAGTTGGTTACAATGAGCAGTTCTTC
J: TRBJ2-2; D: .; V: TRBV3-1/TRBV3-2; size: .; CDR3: CASSQDRVNTGELFF; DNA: TGTGCCAGCAGCCAAGACCGGGTCAACACCGGGGAGCTGTTTTTT
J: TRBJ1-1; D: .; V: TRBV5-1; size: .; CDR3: CASSLGQAEAFF; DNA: TGCGCCAGCAGCTTGGGACAGGCTGAAGCTTTCTTT
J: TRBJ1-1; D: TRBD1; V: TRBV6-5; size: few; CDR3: CASSYTTGGNTEAFF; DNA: TGTGCCAGCAGTTACACGACAGGGGGGAACACTGAAGCTTTCTTT
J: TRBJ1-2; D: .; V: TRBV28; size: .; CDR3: CASSLLFGRSHYGYTF; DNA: TGTGCCAGCAGTTTATTGTTTGGGAGGAGTCACTATGGCTACACCTTC
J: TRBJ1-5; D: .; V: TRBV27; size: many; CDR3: CASSLERRTPSRNSNQPQHF; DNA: TGTGCCAGCAGTTTAGAGAGGAGAACGCCCTCACGCAATAGCAATCAGCCCCAGCATTTT
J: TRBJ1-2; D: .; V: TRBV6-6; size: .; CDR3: CASSRTIREGQNHGYTF; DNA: TGTGCCAGCAGTCGGACTATCCGGGAGGGGCAGAATCATGGCTACACCTTC
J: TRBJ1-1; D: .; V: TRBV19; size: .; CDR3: CASSTAGEAFF; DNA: TGTGCCAGTAGTACGGCAGGCGAAGCTTTCTTT
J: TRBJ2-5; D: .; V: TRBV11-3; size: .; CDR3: CASSYPSGSAQYF; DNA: TGTGCCAGCAGCTACCCTTCCGGGAGTGCCCAGTACTTC
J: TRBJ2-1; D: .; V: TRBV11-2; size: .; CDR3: CASSRWGGADNEQFF; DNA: TGTGCCAGCAGCCGATGGGGCGGGGCTGACAATGAGCAGTTCTTC
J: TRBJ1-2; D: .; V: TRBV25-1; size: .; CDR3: CASSQGASIYGYTF; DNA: TGTGCCAGCAGCCAAGGGGCGAGCATCTATGGCTACACCTTC
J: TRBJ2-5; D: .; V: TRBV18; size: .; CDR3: CASREYQETQYF; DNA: TGTGCCAGCAGAGAGTATCAAGAGACCCAGTACTTC
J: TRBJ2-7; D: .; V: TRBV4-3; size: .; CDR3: CASSQAWRGQREQYF; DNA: TGCGCCAGCAGCCAAGCTTGGAGGGGGCAACGGGAGCAGTACTTC
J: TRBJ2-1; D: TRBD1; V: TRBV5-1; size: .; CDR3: CASSEQTGGRDEQFF; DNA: TGCGCCAGCAGCGAACAGACAGGGGGCAGGGATGAGCAGTTCTTC
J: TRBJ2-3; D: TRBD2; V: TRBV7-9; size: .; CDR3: CASSLLAGGGTDTQYF; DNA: TGTGCCAGCAGCTTACTAGCGGGAGGGGGCACAGATACGCAGTATTTT
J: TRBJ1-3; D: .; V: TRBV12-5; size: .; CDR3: CASGFDSDSGNTIYF; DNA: TGTGCTAGTGGTTTCGACAGCGACTCTGGAAACACCATATATTTT
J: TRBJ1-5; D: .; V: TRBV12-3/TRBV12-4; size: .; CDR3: CASRGLGGPQHF; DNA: TGTGCCAGCAGGGGGTTAGGAGGGCCCCAGCATTTT
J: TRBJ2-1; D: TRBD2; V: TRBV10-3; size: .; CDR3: CAITPSGAANEQFF; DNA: TGTGCCATCACACCTAGCGGGGCCGCCAATGAGCAGTTCTTC
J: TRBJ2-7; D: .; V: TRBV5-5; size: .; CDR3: CASSLARQSSYEQYF; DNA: TGTGCCAGCAGCTTGGCTCGACAGAGCTCCTACGAGCAGTACTTC
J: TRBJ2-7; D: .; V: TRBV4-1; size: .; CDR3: CASSQGGRTYEQYF; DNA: TGCGCCAGCAGCCAAGGAGGTCGAACTTACGAGCAGTACTTC
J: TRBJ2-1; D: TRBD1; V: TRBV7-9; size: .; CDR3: CASSEPTGSSGEQFF; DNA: TGTGCCAGCAGCGAACCGACAGGGTCGAGTGGTGAGCAGTTCTTC
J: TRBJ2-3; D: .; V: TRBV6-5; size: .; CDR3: CASSYSIGGTDTQYF; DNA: TGTGCCAGCAGTTACTCGATAGGGGGCACAGATACGCAGTATTTT
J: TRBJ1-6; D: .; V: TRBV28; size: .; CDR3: CASSSSRGFSGSPLHF; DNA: TGTGCCAGCAGTAGTTCCCGCGGGTTCTCCGGTTCACCCCTCCACTTT
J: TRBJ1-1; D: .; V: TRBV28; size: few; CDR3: CASSGRGTEAFF; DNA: TGTGCCAGCAGTGGCCGGGGTACTGAAGCTTTCTTT
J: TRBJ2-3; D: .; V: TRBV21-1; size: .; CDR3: CASRPGWASTDTQYF; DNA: TGTGCCAGCAGACCTGGGTGGGCTTCCACAGATACGCAGTATTTT
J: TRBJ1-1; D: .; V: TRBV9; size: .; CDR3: CASSVQGSRHAEAFF; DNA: TGTGCCAGCAGCGTTCAGGGCTCTCGTCACGCTGAAGCTTTCTTT
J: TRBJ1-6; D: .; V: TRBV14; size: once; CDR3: CASSQLPAVNGSPLHF; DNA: TGTGCCAGCAGCCAACTCCCAGCGGTGAATGGTTCACCCCTCCACTTT
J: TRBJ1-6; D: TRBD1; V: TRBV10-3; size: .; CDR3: CAISQTGDNSPLHF; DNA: TGTGCCATCAGCCAGACAGGGGATAATTCACCCCTCCACTTT
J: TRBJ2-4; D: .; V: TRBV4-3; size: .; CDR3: CASSQLLTWEEGIQYF; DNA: TGCGCCAGCAGCCAATTACTGACCTGGGAGGAGGGCATTCAGTACTTC
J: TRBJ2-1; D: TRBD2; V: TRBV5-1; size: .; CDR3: CASSTGLASGSPYNEQFF; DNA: TGCGCCAGCAGCACGGGGTTGGCTAGCGGGAGCCCCTACAATGAGCAGTTCTTC
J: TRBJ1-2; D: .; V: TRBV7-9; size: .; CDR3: CASGTGLDYGYTF; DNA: TGTGCCAGCGGAACAGGGTTGGACTATGGCTACACCTTC
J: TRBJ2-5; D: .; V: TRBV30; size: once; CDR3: CAWIQLGTLEETQYF; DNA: TGTGCCTGGATCCAACTAGGGACTTTAGAAGAGACCCAGTACTTC
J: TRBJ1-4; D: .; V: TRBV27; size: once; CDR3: CASSRWRDEKLFF; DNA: TGTGCCAGCAGTAGGTGGAGGGATGAAAAACTGTTTTTT
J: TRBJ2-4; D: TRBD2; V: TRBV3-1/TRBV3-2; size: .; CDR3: CASSPRAGVVYF; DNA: TGTGCCAGCAGCCCCCGGGCGGGAGTTGTGTACTTC
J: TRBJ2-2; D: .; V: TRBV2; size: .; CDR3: CASSRMNTGELFF; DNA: TGTGCCAGCAGCAGGATGAACACCGGGGAGCTGTTTTTT
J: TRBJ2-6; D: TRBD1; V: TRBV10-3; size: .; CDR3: CAIRDRDRSGANVLTF; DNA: TGTGCCATCCGGGACAGGGATCGCTCTGGGGCCAACGTCCTGACTTTC
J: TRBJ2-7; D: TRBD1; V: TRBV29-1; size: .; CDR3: CSVVGQFSYEQYF; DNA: TGCAGCGTTGTGGGACAGTTCTCCTACGAGCAGTACTTC
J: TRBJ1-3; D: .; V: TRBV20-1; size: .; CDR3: CSASWGGNTIYF; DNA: TGCAGTGCTAGTTGGGGCGGAAACACCATATATTTT
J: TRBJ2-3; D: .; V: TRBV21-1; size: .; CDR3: CASRGLAGAPEDTQYF; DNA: TGTGCCAGCAGAGGACTAGCGGGGGCTCCCGAGGATACGCAGTATTTT
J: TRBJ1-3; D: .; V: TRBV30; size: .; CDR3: CAWSGPLVFRQRNTIYF; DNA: TGTGCCTGGAGTGGGCCCCTAGTTTTTAGACAGAGAAACACCATATATTTT
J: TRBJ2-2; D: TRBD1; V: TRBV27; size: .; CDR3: CASRGQERTGELFF; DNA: TGTGCCAGCAGGGGACAGGAACGCACCGGGGAGCTGTTTTTT
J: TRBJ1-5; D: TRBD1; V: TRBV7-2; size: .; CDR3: CASSPGTARGQPQHF; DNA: TGTGCCAGCAGTCCGGGGACAGCTCGGGGTCAGCCCCAGCATTTT
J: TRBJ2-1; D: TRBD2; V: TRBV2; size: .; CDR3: CASSDSLAGVYNEQFF; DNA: TGTGCCAGCAGTGATTCCCTAGCGGGGGTTTACAATGAGCAGTTCTTC
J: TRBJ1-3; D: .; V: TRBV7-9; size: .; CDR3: CASSPRGSSDTIYF; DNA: TGTGCCAGCAGCCCCCGGGGGAGTTCGGACACCATATATTTT
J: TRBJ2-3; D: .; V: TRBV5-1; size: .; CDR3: CASSLKWRPDTQYF; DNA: TGCGCCAGCAGCTTGAAATGGAGACCCGATACGCAGTATTTT
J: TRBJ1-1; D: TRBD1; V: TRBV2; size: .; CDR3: CASTGGTGRNTEAFF; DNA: TGTGCCAGCACCGGCGGGACAGGGAGGAACACTGAAGCTTTCTTT
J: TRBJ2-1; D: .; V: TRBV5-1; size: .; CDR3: CASSLEAGPNEQFF; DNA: TGCGCCAGCAGCTTGGAGGCAGGTCCGAATGAGCAGTTCTTC
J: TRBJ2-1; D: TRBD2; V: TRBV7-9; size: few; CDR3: CASIHSGVVNEQFF; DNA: TGTGCCAGCATCCATAGCGGGGTTGTCAATGAGCAGTTCTTC
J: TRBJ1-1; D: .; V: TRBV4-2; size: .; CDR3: CASSSVTRGKVNTEAFF; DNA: TGTGCCAGCAGCTCAGTGACCAGGGGTAAGGTGAACACTGAAGCTTTCTTT
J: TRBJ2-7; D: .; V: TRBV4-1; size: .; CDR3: CASSQVPTSSYEQYF; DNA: TGCGCCAGCAGCCAAGTACCTACTAGCTCCTACGAGCAGTACTTC
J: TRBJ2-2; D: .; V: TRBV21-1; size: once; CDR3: CASSAASGNTGELFF; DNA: TGTGCCAGCAGCGCTGCTAGCGGTAACACCGGGGAGCTGTTTTTT
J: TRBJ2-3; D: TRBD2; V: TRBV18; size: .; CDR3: CASSRVPSGSGDTQYF; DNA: TGTGCCAGCTCAAGGGTCCCTAGCGGGAGTGGAGATACGCAGTATTTT
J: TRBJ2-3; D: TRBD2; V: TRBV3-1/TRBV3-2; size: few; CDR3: CASSQLAGITDTQYF; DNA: TGTGCCAGCAGCCAATTAGCGGGAATCACAGATACGCAGTATTTT
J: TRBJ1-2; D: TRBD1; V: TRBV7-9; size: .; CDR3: CASSLETGVGGYTF; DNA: TGTGCCAGCAGCTTAGAGACAGGGGTTGGTGGCTACACCTTC